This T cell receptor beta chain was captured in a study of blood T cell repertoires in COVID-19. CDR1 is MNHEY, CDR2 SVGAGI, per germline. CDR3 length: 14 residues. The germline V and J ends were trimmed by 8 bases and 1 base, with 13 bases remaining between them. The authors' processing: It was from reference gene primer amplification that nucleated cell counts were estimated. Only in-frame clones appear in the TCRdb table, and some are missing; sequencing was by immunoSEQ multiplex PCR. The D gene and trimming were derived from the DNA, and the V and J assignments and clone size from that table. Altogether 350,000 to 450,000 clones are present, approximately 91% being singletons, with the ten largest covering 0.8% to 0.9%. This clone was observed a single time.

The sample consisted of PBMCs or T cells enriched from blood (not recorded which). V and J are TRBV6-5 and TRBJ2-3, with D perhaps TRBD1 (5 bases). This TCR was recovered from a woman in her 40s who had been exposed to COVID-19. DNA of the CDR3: TGTGCCAGCCGTCCAAGGGGCGGCACAGATACGCAGTATTTT. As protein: CASRPRGGTDTQYF.